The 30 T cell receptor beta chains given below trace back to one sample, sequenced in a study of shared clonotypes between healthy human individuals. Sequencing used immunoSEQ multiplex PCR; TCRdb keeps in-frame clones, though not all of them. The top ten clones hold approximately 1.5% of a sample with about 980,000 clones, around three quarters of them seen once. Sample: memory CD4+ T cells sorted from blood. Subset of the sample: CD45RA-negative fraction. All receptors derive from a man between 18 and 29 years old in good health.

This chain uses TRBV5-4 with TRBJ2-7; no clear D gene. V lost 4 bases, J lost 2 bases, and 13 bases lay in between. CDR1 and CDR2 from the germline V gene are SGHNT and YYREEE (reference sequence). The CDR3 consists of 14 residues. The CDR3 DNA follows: TGTGCCAGCAGCCCATCCCCTGAGCCCTACGAGCAGTACTTC. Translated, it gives CASSPSPEPYEQYF.

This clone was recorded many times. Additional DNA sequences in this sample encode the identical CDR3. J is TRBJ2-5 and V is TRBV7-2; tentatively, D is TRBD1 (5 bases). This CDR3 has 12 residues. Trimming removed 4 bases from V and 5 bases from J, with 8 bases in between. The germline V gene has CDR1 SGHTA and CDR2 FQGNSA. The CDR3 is CASSSGWETQYF. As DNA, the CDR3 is TGTGCCAGCAGCTCAGGGTGGGAGACCCAGTACTTC.

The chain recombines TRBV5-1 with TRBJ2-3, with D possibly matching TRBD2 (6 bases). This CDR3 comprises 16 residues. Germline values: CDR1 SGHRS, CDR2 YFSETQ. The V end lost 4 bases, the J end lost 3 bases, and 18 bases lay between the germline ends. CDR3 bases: TGCGCCAGCAGCCGGGACGGGGACTGGCGGACAGATACGCAGTATTTT. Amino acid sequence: CASSRDGDWRTDTQYF.

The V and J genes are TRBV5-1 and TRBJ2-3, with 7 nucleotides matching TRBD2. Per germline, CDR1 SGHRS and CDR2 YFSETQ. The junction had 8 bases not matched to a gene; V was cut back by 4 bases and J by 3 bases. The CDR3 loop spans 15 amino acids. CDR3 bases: TGCGCCAGCAGCAGTACGGAGCGGGGTACAGATACGCAGTATTTT. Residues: CASSSTERGTDTQYF.

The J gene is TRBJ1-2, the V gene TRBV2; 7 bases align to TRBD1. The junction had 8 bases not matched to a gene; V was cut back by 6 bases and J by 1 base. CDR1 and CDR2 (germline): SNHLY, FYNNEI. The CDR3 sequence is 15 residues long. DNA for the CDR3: TGTGCCAGCAGAGACCGTAGGGGGCATAACTATGGCTACACCTTC. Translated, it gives CASRDRRGHNYGYTF.

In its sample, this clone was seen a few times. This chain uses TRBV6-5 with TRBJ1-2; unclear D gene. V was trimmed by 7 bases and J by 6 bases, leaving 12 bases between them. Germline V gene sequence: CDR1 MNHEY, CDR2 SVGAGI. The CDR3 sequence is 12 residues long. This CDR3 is CASKMTGNGYTF. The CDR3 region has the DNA TGTGCCAGCAAAATGACCGGGAATGGCTACACCTTC.

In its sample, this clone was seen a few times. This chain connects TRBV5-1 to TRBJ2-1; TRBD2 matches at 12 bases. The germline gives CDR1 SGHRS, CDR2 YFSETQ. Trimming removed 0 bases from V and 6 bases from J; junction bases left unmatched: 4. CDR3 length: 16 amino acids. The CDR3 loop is CASSLGGTSGSNEQFF. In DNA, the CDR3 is TGCGCCAGCAGCTTGGGCGGGACTAGCGGGTCCAATGAGCAGTTCTTC.

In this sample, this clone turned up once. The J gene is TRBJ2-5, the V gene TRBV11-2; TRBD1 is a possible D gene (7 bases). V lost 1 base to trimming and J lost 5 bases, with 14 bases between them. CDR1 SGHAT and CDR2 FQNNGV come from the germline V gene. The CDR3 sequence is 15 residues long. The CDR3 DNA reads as TGTGCCAGCAGCTTAGCCCAGGGGGGCTGGGAGACCCAGTACTTC. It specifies CASSLAQGGWETQYF.

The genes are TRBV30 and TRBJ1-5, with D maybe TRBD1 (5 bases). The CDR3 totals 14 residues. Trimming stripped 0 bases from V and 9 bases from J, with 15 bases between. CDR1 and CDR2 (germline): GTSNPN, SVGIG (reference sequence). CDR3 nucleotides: TGTGCCTGGAGTGTATCGGGGCCCTCCCGGCCCCAGCATTTT. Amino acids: CAWSVSGPSRPQHF. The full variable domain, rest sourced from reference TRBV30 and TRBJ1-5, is SQTIHQWPATLVQPVGSPLSLECTVEGTSNPNLYWYRQAAGRGLQLLFYSVGIGQISSEVPQNLSASRPQDRQFILSSKKLLLSDSGFYLCAWSVSGPSRPQHFGDGTRLSIL.

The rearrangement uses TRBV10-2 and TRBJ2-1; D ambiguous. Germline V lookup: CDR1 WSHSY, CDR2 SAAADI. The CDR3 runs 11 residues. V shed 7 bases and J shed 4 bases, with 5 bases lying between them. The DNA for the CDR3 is TGCGCCAGCACCTATTACAATGAGCAGTTCTTC. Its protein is CASTYYNEQFF.

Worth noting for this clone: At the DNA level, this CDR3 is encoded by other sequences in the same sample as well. The CDR3 nucleotides read TGTGCCAGCAGTCCAGGACAGGGGACTAATTCACCCCTCCACTTT. Translating it yields CASSPGQGTNSPLHF. The chain recombines TRBV27 with TRBJ1-6; 9 bases are a match to TRBD1. Germline lookup yields CDR1 MNHEY and CDR2 SMNVEV (reference sequence). Unmatched junction bases numbered 5, after V lost 5 bases and J lost 6 bases. CDR3 length equals 15 residues.

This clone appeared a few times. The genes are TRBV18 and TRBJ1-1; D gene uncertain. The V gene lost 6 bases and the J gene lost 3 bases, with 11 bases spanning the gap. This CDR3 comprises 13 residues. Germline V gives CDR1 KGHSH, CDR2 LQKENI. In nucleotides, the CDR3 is TGTGCCAGCTCCCAGTCCGGAGACACTGAAGCTTTCTTT. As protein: CASSQSGDTEAFF.

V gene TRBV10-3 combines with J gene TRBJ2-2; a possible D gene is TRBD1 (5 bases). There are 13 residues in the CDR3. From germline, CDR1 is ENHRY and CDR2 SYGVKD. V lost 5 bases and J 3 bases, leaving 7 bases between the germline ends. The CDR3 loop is CAISSGYTGELFF. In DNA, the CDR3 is TGTGCCATCAGTTCAGGGTACACCGGGGAGCTGTTTTTT.

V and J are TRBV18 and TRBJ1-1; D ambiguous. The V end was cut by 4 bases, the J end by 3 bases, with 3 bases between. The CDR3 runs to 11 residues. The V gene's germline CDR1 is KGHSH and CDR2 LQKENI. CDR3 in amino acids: CASSQYTEAFF. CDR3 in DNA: TGTGCCAGCTCACAATACACTGAAGCTTTCTTT.

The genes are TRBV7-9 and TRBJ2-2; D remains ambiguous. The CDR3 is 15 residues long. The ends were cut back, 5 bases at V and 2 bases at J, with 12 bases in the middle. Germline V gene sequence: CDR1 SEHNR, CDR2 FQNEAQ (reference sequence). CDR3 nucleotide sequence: TGTGCCAGCAGCCAATCGTCCGGAAACACCGGGGAGCTGTTTTTT. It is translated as CASSQSSGNTGELFF. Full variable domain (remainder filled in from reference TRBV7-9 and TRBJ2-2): DTGVSQNPRHKITKRGQNVTFRCDPISEHNRLYWYRQTLGQGPEFLTYFQNEAQLEKSRLLSDRFSAERPKGSFSTLEIQRTEQGDSAMYLCASSQSSGNTGELFFGEGSRLTVL.

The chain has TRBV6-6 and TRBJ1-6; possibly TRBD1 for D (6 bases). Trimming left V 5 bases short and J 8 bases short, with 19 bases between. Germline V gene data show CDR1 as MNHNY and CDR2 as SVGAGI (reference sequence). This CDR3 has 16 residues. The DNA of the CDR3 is TGTGCCAGCAGTCTGCTAACTACAGGGATCGATTCACCCCTCCACTTT. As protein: CASSLLTTGIDSPLHF.

The CDR3 region has the DNA TGCGCCAGCAGCTTAGCAGGGGCCCCCTACGAGCAGTACTTC. This translates into CASSLAGAPYEQYF. This rearrangement joins TRBV5-1 to TRBJ2-7; the D gene is possibly TRBD1 (6 bases). Germline CDR1 SGHRS, CDR2 YFSETQ. V lost 2 bases and J lost 2, with 11 bases in between. The CDR3 is 14 residues long. Variable domain in full (rest from reference TRBV5-1 and TRBJ2-7): KAGVTQTPRYLIKTRGQQVTLSCSPISGHRSVSWYQQTPGQGLQFLFEYFSETQRNKGNFPGRFSGRQFSNSRSEMNVSTLELGDSALYLCASSLAGAPYEQYFGPGTRLTVT.

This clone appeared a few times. The CDR3 nucleotides are TGTGCCAGCACTGGGGGCATAGCACCCCTCCACTTT. This encodes CASTGGIAPLHF. The genes are TRBV2 and TRBJ1-6; a weak D match, TRBD1 (6 bases). Germline CDR1 is SNHLY and CDR2 is FYNNEI. Deletions cut 7 bases from V and 11 bases from J, with 12 bases between. This CDR3 comprises 12 residues.

Here the CDR3 reads CASSFPSSGRSGEQFF. CDR3 nucleotides: TGTGCCAGCAGTTTCCCCTCTAGCGGGAGGTCCGGTGAGCAGTTCTTC. V is TRBV28 and J is TRBJ2-1, with 11 bases identical to TRBD2. The trim removed 3 bases at V and 9 bases at J, leaving 10 bases unmatched. Germline-derived CDR1 and CDR2 are MDHEN and SYDVKM. The CDR3 length is 16 residues.

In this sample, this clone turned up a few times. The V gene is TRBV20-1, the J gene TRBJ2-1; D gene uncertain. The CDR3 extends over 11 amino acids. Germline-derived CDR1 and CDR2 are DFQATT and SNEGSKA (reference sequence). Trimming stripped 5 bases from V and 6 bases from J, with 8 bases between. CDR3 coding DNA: TGCAGTGCTCGTAGCCCCAATGAGCAGTTCTTC. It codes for CSARSPNEQFF.

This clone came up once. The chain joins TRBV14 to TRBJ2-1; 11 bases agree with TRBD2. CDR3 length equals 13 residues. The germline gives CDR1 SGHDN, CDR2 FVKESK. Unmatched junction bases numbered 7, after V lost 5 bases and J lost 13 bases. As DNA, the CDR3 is TGTGCCAGCAGCTACCTAGCGGGGGGTCTTCAGTTCTTC. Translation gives CASSYLAGGLQFF.

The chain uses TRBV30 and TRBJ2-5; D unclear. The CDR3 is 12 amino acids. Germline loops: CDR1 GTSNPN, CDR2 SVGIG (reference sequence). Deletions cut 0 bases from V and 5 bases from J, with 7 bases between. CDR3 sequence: CAWSVTPETQYF. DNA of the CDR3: TGTGCCTGGAGTGTAACGCCGGAGACCCAGTACTTC. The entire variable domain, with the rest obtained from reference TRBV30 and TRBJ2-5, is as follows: SQTIHQWPATLVQPVGSPLSLECTVEGTSNPNLYWYRQAAGRGLQLLFYSVGIGQISSEVPQNLSASRPQDRQFILSSKKLLLSDSGFYLCAWSVTPETQYFGPGTRLLVL.

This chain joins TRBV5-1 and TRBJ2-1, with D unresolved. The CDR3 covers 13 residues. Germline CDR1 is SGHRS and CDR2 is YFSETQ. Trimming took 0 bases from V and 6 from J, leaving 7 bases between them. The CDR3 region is CASSLGLPNEQFF. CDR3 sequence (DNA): TGCGCCAGCAGCTTGGGGTTGCCCAATGAGCAGTTCTTC.

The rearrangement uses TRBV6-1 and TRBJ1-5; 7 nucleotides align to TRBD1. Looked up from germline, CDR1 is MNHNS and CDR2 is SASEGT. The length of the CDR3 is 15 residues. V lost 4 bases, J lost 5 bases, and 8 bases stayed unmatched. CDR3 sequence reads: CASSVGDSQYQPQHF. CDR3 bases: TGTGCCAGCAGTGTCGGGGACAGCCAGTATCAGCCCCAGCATTTT.

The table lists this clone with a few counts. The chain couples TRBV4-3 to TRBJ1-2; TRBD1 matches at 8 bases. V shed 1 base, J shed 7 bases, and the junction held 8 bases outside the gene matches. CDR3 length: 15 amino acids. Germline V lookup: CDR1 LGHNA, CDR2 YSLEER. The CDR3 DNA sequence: TGCGCCAGCAGCCAAGGCTTGACAGGGGCGGGTGGCTACACCTTC. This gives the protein CASSQGLTGAGGYTF.

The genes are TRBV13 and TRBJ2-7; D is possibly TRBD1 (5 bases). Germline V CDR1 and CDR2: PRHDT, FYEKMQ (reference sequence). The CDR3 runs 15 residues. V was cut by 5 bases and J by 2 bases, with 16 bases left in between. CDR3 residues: CASSEWGVATYEQYF. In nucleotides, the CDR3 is TGTGCCAGCAGCGAGTGGGGCGTGGCAACCTACGAGCAGTACTTC.

CDR3: CASSLVGRGANTGELFF. CDR3 DNA: TGTGCCAGCAGCTTGGTGGGGCGGGGCGCGAACACCGGGGAGCTGTTTTTT. This chain connects TRBV5-4 to TRBJ2-2; possibly TRBD2 for D (6 bases). Germline V gene data show CDR1 as SGHNT and CDR2 as YYREEE (reference sequence). V lost 0 bases and J lost 0, with 12 bases in between. The CDR3 extends over 17 amino acids. The entire variable domain, with the rest obtained from reference TRBV5-4 and TRBJ2-2, is as follows: ETGVTQSPTHLIKTRGQQVTLRCSSQSGHNTVSWYQQALGQGPQFIFQYYREEENGRGNFPPRFSGLQFPNYSSELNVNALELDDSALYLCASSLVGRGANTGELFFGEGSRLTVL.

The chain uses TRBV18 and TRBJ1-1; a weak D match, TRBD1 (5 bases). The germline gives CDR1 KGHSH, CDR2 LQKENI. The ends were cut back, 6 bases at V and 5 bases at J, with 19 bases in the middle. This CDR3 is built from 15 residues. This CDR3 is CASSPFRGAGTEAFF. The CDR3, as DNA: TGTGCCAGCTCCCCTTTCCGCGGGGCAGGGACTGAAGCTTTCTTT.

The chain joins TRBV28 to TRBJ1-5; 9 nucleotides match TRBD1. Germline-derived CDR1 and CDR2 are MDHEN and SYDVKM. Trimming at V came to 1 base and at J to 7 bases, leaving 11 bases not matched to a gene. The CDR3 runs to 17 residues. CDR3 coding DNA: TGTGCCAGCAGTTTATTAGGTCTACAGGGGGCAAGGCAGCCCCAGCATTTT. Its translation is CASSLLGLQGARQPQHF.

CDR3 in DNA: TGTGCCAAAGAACCCAAACAAGACACAGATACGCAGTATTTT. This gives the protein CAKEPKQDTDTQYF. V usage is TRBV14 and J usage is TRBJ2-3; D not certain. The CDR3 has 14 residues. V lost 10 bases to trimming and J lost 2 bases, with 16 bases between them. Germline V lookup: CDR1 SGHDN, CDR2 FVKESK.